The 22 T cell receptor beta chains below were found in one sample sequenced in a study of blood T cells in healthy people across ages. A sample-barcoded 5' primer and a J-beta primer mix were used in a second PCR of about 6 to 12 cycles. MiXCR, run by TCRdb on the 5' RACE reads, gives a single entry per CDR3 protein. The sample has roughly 730,000 distinct CDR3 sequences, 56% seen once. The sequenced sample consisted of blood. The receptors come from a man aged 35 to 55 in good health.

In its sample, this clonotype was seen a few times. The chain has TRBV12-3 or TRBV12-4 and TRBJ2-7; 8 nucleotides match TRBD2. J was trimmed by 2 bases and V by 2 bases; bases with no gene match: 23. The CDR3 runs 21 residues. The CDR3 here is CASSLRGLGGTRTSSPYEQYF. In DNA form, the CDR3 reads TGTGCCAGCAGTTTAAGGGGCCTGGGGGGGACCCGGACTAGCTCCCCCTACGAGCAGTACTTC.

This rearrangement joins TRBV15 to TRBJ2-4, with D perhaps matching TRBD2 (5 bases). The CDR3 consists of 14 residues. CDR1 is LNHNV, CDR2 YYDKDF, per germline (reference sequence). Between the trimmed V and J ends, which lost 5 bases and 13 bases, there was a span of 21 bases. Here the CDR3 DNA reads TGTGCCACCAGCCCCGCATGGGATATTGGGGAGCAGTACTTC. Its translation is CATSPAWDIGEQYF. Combining the CDR3 with reference TRBV15 and TRBJ2-4 gives the whole variable domain DAMVIQNPRYQVTQFGKPVTLSCSQTLNHNVMYWYQQKSSQAPKLLFHYYDKDFNNEADTPDNFQSRRPNTSFCFLDIRSPGLGDTAMYLCATSPAWDIGEQYFGAGTRLSVL.

This rearrangement joins TRBV6-2 or TRBV6-3 to TRBJ2-3; D not resolved. The CDR3 spans 14 residues. Trimming took off 7 bases at V and 4 bases at J, with 15 bases between the two ends. Per germline, CDR1 MNHEY and CDR2 SVGEGT. CDR3 region: CASNGVGWADTQYF. CDR3 DNA: TGTGCCAGCAACGGAGTAGGATGGGCAGATACGCAGTATTTT.

This sequence joins TRBV6-1 and TRBJ2-1; 10 bases map to TRBD1. V lost 4 bases to trimming and J lost 6 bases; unmatched junction nucleotides: 6. This CDR3 region has 15 residues. Germline values: CDR1 MNHNS, CDR2 SASEGT. CDR3 sequence (DNA): TGTGCCAGCAGTGGGGACAGGGGTTTTGCCAATGAGCAGTTCTTC. Encoded protein: CASSGDRGFANEQFF.

V is TRBV29-1 and J is TRBJ1-2; a possible D gene is TRBD1 (5 bases). V gave up 5 bases and J gave up 4 bases, with 20 bases separating them. Germline CDR1 is SQVTM and CDR2 is ANQGSEA. This CDR3 comprises 15 residues. The CDR3 sequence: CSVPEPGQKGYGYTF. The CDR3 DNA reads as TGCAGCGTTCCGGAGCCGGGGCAGAAGGGCTATGGCTACACCTTC.

The chain's CDR3 is CASEGAHGYTF. DNA for the CDR3: TGTGCCAGCGAGGGGGCCCATGGCTACACCTTC. This chain links TRBV25-1 with TRBJ1-2; TRBD1 agrees at 7 bases. Trimming at V came to 8 bases and at J to 6 bases, leaving 3 bases not matched to a gene. The CDR3 length is 11 residues. CDR1 and CDR2 (germline): MGHDK, SYGVNS.

This clonotype was picked up a small number of times. The chain couples TRBV20-1 to TRBJ1-1, with D possibly TRBD1 on 5 matching bases. CDR1 and CDR2 from the germline V gene are DFQATT and SNEGSKA (reference sequence). The CDR3 consists of 17 residues. Trimming took off 3 bases at V and 0 bases at J, with 20 bases between the two ends. The CDR3: CSARSYTTGRMNTEAFF. The CDR3 DNA reads TGCAGTGCTAGGTCTTACACCACAGGCCGGATGAACACTGAAGCTTTCTTT.

This chain joins TRBV7-2 and TRBJ1-2; TRBD1 matches at 11 bases. Germline V gene lookup returns CDR1 SGHTA and CDR2 FQGNSA. CDR3 length: 15 residues. V shed 5 bases and J 8 bases; nucleotides not matched to a gene: 10. The CDR3 here is CASSIQGQGAWGYTF. For the CDR3, the DNA is TGTGCCAGCAGCATACAAGGACAGGGGGCTTGGGGCTACACCTTC.

Only one count was recorded for this clonotype. V is TRBV6-2 or TRBV6-3 and J is TRBJ1-5, with no clear D. CDR1 is MNHEY and CDR2 is SVGEGT in the germline V gene. V was shortened by 8 bases and J by 3 bases, with 17 bases between the two germline ends. This CDR3 has 15 residues. For the CDR3, the DNA is TGTGCCAGCGGTCCTAACGGGGTTTTCAATCAGCCCCAGCATTTT. Its protein is CASGPNGVFNQPQHF.

Note on this clonotype: At one end the junction does not follow the germline gene, possibly because of a read error. CDR3: CASSLFISVGETQYF. The CDR3 DNA follows: TGTGCCAGCAGCTTATTCATTTCAGTGGGGGAGACTCAGTACTTC. The chain has TRBV7-2 and TRBJ2-5, with D possibly called TRBD1 or TRBD2 (5 bases each). Germline CDR1 and CDR2: SGHTA and FQGNSA. The CDR3 consists of 15 residues. The full variable domain, with the rest looked up from reference TRBV7-2 and TRBJ2-5, is GAGVSQSPSNKVTEKGKDVELRCDPISGHTALYWYRQSLGQGLEFLIYFQGNSAPDKSGLPSDRFSAERTGGSVSTLTIQRTQQEDSAVYLCASSLFISVGETQYFGPGTRLLVL.

The chain recombines TRBV5-1 with TRBJ2-7; 7 bases map to TRBD1. The V gene end was trimmed by 0 bases and the J gene end by 0 bases; junction bases not matched to a gene: 6. Germline V gene data show CDR1 as SGHRS and CDR2 as YFSETQ. The CDR3 totals 16 residues. The CDR3 DNA reads as TGCGCCAGCAGCTTGGACGGGACAGCAAGCTCCTACGAGCAGTACTTC. Translating it yields CASSLDGTASSYEQYF. Full variable domain (remainder filled in from reference TRBV5-1 and TRBJ2-7): KAGVTQTPRYLIKTRGQQVTLSCSPISGHRSVSWYQQTPGQGLQFLFEYFSETQRNKGNFPGRFSGRQFSNSRSEMNVSTLELGDSALYLCASSLDGTASSYEQYFGPGTRLTVT.

V usage is TRBV4-3 and J usage is TRBJ2-5, with D unclear. The CDR3 covers 17 residues. Germline assignment: CDR1 LGHNA and CDR2 YSLEER. V lost 0 bases to trimming and J lost 3 bases, with 17 bases between them. This chain's CDR3 is CASSQDFPKRDKETQYF. The CDR3 DNA follows: TGCGCCAGCAGCCAAGATTTCCCTAAAAGAGATAAAGAGACCCAGTACTTC.

This clonotype has just one count. An end of the junction differs from the germline gene, which may be a read error. The chain links TRBV6-5 to TRBJ2-3; D uncertain. Per the germline V gene, CDR1 is MNHEY and CDR2 is SVGAGI. This CDR3 comprises 14 residues. The CDR3 DNA reads as TGTGCCAGCAGGTACGTCCAGTCCACAGATACGCGGTATTTT. As protein: CASRYVQSTDTRYF.

V gene TRBV15 combines with J gene TRBJ1-5; the D gene is possibly TRBD1 (5 bases). Trimming left V 5 bases short and J 4 bases short, with 15 bases between. Germline V gene lookup returns CDR1 LNHNV and CDR2 YYDKDF (reference sequence). This CDR3 has 15 amino acids. CDR3 nucleotide sequence: TGTGCCACCAGCGACGGGACCTCCCCGAATCAGCCCCAGCATTTT. Translation: CATSDGTSPNQPQHF. The whole variable domain, filled in from reference TRBV15 and TRBJ1-5, reads DAMVIQNPRYQVTQFGKPVTLSCSQTLNHNVMYWYQQKSSQAPKLLFHYYDKDFNNEADTPDNFQSRRPNTSFCFLDIRSPGLGDTAMYLCATSDGTSPNQPQHFGDGTRLSIL.

This clonotype came up once. The chain has TRBV15 and TRBJ2-1; possible D gene TRBD1, 5 bases. From germline, CDR1 is LNHNV and CDR2 YYDKDF (reference sequence). CDR3 length equals 16 residues. V was cut by 0 bases and J by 0 bases, with 9 bases left in between. CDR3 protein: CATSRDRGTSYNEQFF. CDR3 sequence (DNA): TGTGCCACCAGCAGAGATAGGGGAACCTCCTACAATGAGCAGTTCTTC.

The J gene is TRBJ2-1, the V gene TRBV7-2; D possibly corresponds to TRBD1 (5 bases). Germline CDR1 and CDR2: SGHTA and FQGNSA. V was cut by 2 bases and J by 3 bases, with 11 bases left in between. The CDR3 runs 15 residues. CDR3 in amino acids: CASSLNRILYNEQFF. The CDR3 DNA sequence: TGTGCCAGCAGCTTAAACAGGATCCTCTACAATGAGCAGTTCTTC.

The rearrangement joins TRBV20-1 to TRBJ2-7, with 7 positions matching TRBD1. Unmatched junction bases numbered 13, after V lost 6 bases and J lost 5 bases. Germline CDR1 is DFQATT and CDR2 is SNEGSKA (reference sequence). The CDR3 totals 14 residues. In nucleotides, the CDR3 is TGCAGTGCGGCCCTGGCAGGGGGTTTCGACGAGCAGTACTTC. This sequence encodes CSAALAGGFDEQYF.

The CDR3 region is CASSQDVPGVGAKNIQYF. The CDR3 DNA follows: TGCGCCAGCAGCCAAGATGTCCCAGGGGTCGGGGCCAAAAACATTCAGTACTTC. The V call is TRBV4-3, the J call TRBJ2-4; D may be TRBD1 (6 bases). Germline-derived CDR1 and CDR2 are LGHNA and YSLEER. The CDR3 contains 18 residues. The V gene lost 0 bases and the J gene lost 1 base, with 16 bases spanning the gap.

This clonotype was observed once. A read error may be the cause here, since a much bigger clone is one base away. The chain has TRBV14 and TRBJ2-7; D perhaps matches TRBD1 (5 bases). Deletions cut 4 bases from V and 4 bases from J, with 23 bases between. The germline gives CDR1 SGHDN, CDR2 FVKESK. This CDR3 is built from 17 residues. CDR3 region: CASSLPSKGYFHYEQYF. CDR3 nucleotide sequence: TGTGCCAGCAGCCTCCCGAGTAAGGGGTATTTTCATTACGAGCAGTACTTC. Filled out from reference TRBV14 and TRBJ2-7, the complete variable domain reads EAGVTQFPSHSVIEKGQTVTLRCDPISGHDNLYWYRRVMGKEIKFLLHFVKESKQDESGMPNNRFLAERTGGTYSTLKVQPAELEDSGVYFCASSLPSKGYFHYEQYFGPGTRLTVT.

This clonotype showed up just once. The CDR3, as DNA: TGTGCCAGCAGCCTCAGGAGCGGGGGTCACAATGAGCAGTTCTTC. Its protein product is CASSLRSGGHNEQFF. V and J are TRBV7-2 and TRBJ2-1; 8 nucleotides match TRBD2. Germline V gene lookup returns CDR1 SGHTA and CDR2 FQGNSA. V trimming: 5 bases; J trimming: 5 bases; junction bases outside the gene matches: 8. This CDR3 region has 15 residues.

The chain recombines TRBV27 with TRBJ1-2; 7 bases align to TRBD1. V gave up 3 bases and J gave up 4 bases; unmatched junction bases: 8. Germline assignment: CDR1 MNHEY and CDR2 SMNVEV (reference sequence). This CDR3 comprises 15 residues. CDR3 residues: CASSFGGGTIYGYTF. The CDR3 DNA reads as TGTGCCAGCAGTTTTGGAGGGGGCACCATCTATGGCTACACCTTC.

V is TRBV6-5 and J is TRBJ2-7; D perhaps matches TRBD2 (5 bases). Trimming removed 2 bases at V and 6 bases at J, with 11 bases between. The CDR3 runs 13 residues. Germline V gene lookup returns CDR1 MNHEY and CDR2 SVGAGI. CDR3 amino acids: CASSYKSGSEQYF. CDR3 nucleotides: TGTGCCAGCAGTTACAAATCGGGGAGCGAGCAGTACTTC.